The 27 T cell receptor beta chains below come from one sample, sequenced in a study of Ad26.COV2.S vaccination and SARS-CoV-2 variants. The repertoire was sequenced with immunoSEQ multiplex PCR; TCRdb's copy has only in-frame clones and lacks some. The sample contains around 450,000 clones, 70% to 90% of which appear only once. Indicated treatment: about 20 received Ad26.COV2.S at low or high dose, single or two shots; 5 received placebo; per-sample allocation not given. Sampling occurred on day 63 after the first vaccine or placebo injection. The sequenced sample was peripheral blood, obtained in a trial of Ad26.COV2.S vaccine versus placebo. These receptor sequences come from a person between 18 and 65 years old who received the Ad26.COV2.S COVID-19 vaccine or a placebo.

J is TRBJ1-2 and V is TRBV19, with D hard to call. The CDR3 runs to 14 residues. Trimming left V 3 bases short and J 2 bases short, with 10 bases between. Looked up from germline, CDR1 is LNHDA and CDR2 is SQIVND (reference sequence). CDR3 nucleotides: TGTGCCAGTAGTATTAATACAGAGAACTATGGCTACACCTTC. It translates to CASSINTENYGYTF.

The chain is built from TRBV15 and TRBJ2-7, with TRBD1 as a possible D gene (5 bases). The CDR3 contains 14 residues. Deletions cut 3 bases from V and 2 bases from J, with 11 bases between. The germline V gene has CDR1 LNHNV and CDR2 YYDKDF (reference sequence). The CDR3, as DNA: TGTGCCACCAGCAGTTATAGACAGCCCTACGAGCAGTACTTC. Protein product: CATSSYRQPYEQYF.

The chain couples TRBV5-6 to TRBJ1-5, with 8 positions matching TRBD1. The germline V gene has CDR1 SGHDT and CDR2 YYEEEE. V gave up 2 bases and J gave up 1 base; unmatched junction bases: 5. The CDR3 covers 16 residues. The CDR3: CASSFAGGRSNQPQHF. CDR3 sequence (DNA): TGTGCCAGCAGCTTTGCAGGGGGCCGAAGCAATCAGCCCCAGCATTTT.

J is TRBJ2-1 and V is TRBV4-1, with 10 bases fitting TRBD2. CDR3 length: 14 amino acids. With 3 bases clipped from V and 6 bases from J, the junction kept 2 bases outside the gene matches. Germline CDR1 is MGHRA and CDR2 is YSYEKL. CDR3 in amino acids: CASSQRTSGNEQFF. Here the CDR3 DNA reads TGCGCCAGCAGCCAGCGGACTAGCGGCAATGAGCAGTTCTTC.

The chain uses TRBV13 and TRBJ2-7, with D tentatively TRBD2 (5 bases). Germline lookup yields CDR1 PRHDT and CDR2 FYEKMQ (reference sequence). The CDR3 contains 12 residues. The V gene lost 4 bases and the J gene lost 6 bases, with 10 bases spanning the gap. The CDR3 loop is CASSSSSSEQYF. The CDR3 region has the DNA TGTGCCAGCAGCTCGTCTAGCTCCGAGCAGTACTTC. The full variable domain, in which reference TRBV13 and TRBJ2-7 provide the parts outside the CDR3, is AAGVIQSPRHLIKEKRETATLKCYPIPRHDTVYWYQQGPGQDPQFLISFYEKMQSDKGSIPDRFSAQQFSDYHSELNMSSLELGDSALYFCASSSSSSEQYFGPGTRLTVT.

This chain joins TRBV5-1 and TRBJ2-7; 8 nucleotides match TRBD1. The CDR3 length is 16 residues. Losses at the gene ends were 4 bases for V and 7 bases for J; bases not matched to a gene: 16. Germline V gene lookup returns CDR1 SGHRS and CDR2 YFSETQ. CDR3 sequence reads: CASSARQGTLTWEQYF. The CDR3 DNA reads as TGCGCCAGCAGCGCGCGACAGGGGACATTAACTTGGGAGCAGTACTTC. The full variable domain, in which reference TRBV5-1 and TRBJ2-7 provide the parts outside the CDR3, is KAGVTQTPRYLIKTRGQQVTLSCSPISGHRSVSWYQQTPGQGLQFLFEYFSETQRNKGNFPGRFSGRQFSNSRSEMNVSTLELGDSALYLCASSARQGTLTWEQYFGPGTRLTVT.

The V gene is TRBV7-2, the J gene TRBJ2-1; TRBD2 agrees at 9 bases. The CDR3 has 16 residues. Germline assignment: CDR1 SGHTA and CDR2 FQGNSA. V was clipped by 1 base and J by 7 bases; unmatched bases: 8. CDR3 residues: CASSLDGGGALNEQFF. The CDR3 DNA follows: TGTGCCAGCAGCTTAGATGGCGGGGGGGCCTTAAATGAGCAGTTCTTC.

The genes are TRBV18 and TRBJ2-1; 12 positions match TRBD2. J lost 10 bases, V lost 3 bases, and 16 bases had no gene match. The CDR3 spans 18 residues. Germline values: CDR1 KGHSH, CDR2 LQKENI. CDR3 in amino acids: CASSPDPLLAGGGVEQFF. CDR3 nucleotides: TGTGCCAGCTCACCGGACCCCCTACTAGCGGGGGGCGGCGTGGAGCAGTTCTTC.

This rearrangement joins TRBV6-2 or TRBV6-3 to TRBJ2-7, with a tentative D call TRBD1 (6 bases). Germline CDR1 MNHEY, CDR2 SVGEGT. The CDR3 contains 17 residues. The V and J ends lost 5 bases and 2 bases respectively, with 22 bases between them. CDR3 sequence: CASSDGGLGQTAYEQYF. As DNA, the CDR3 is TGTGCCAGCAGTGACGGCGGGCTAGGACAGACCGCCTACGAGCAGTACTTC.

V is TRBV5-1 and J is TRBJ2-7; D is unresolved. The germline V gene encodes CDR1 SGHRS and CDR2 YFSETQ. The CDR3 sequence is 11 residues long. Trimming removed 4 bases from V and 6 bases from J, with 8 bases in between. The CDR3 DNA reads as TGCGCCAGCAGCGATTCTACCGAGCAGTACTTC. It yields the protein CASSDSTEQYF.

This clone was counted once. The chain is built from TRBV6-5 and TRBJ2-5; D is unclear. This CDR3 has 15 residues. The V and J ends lost 3 bases and 5 bases respectively, with 16 bases between them. Germline lookup yields CDR1 MNHEY and CDR2 SVGAGI. CDR3 nucleotides: TGTGCCAGCAGTTATTGGCAAATTGGACGGGAGACCCAGTACTTC. It specifies CASSYWQIGRETQYF.

This rearrangement joins TRBV30 to TRBJ2-3; D may be TRBD1 or TRBD2 (6 bases each). V was cut by 4 bases and J by 2 bases, with 7 bases left in between. The CDR3 loop spans 12 amino acids. Germline lookup yields CDR1 GTSNPN and CDR2 SVGIG (reference sequence). CDR3 nucleotides: TGTGCCTGGACGGGGGCCACAGATACGCAGTATTTT. Translation gives CAWTGATDTQYF.

There are a few counts of this clone. This chain uses TRBV10-1 with TRBJ2-7; 12 bases match TRBD2. The CDR3 is 14 residues long. The trim removed 6 bases at V and 5 bases at J, leaving 5 bases unmatched. Germline V gene lookup returns CDR1 WNHNN and CDR2 SYGVQD (reference sequence). CDR3 in amino acids: CASSPSGGADEQYF. The CDR3 DNA follows: TGCGCCAGCAGCCCTAGCGGGGGGGCCGACGAGCAGTACTTC.

V and J are TRBV30 and TRBJ1-2; perhaps TRBD1 as D (6 bases). Trimming removed 1 base from V and 8 bases from J, with 11 bases in between. CDR1 and CDR2 from the germline V gene are GTSNPN and SVGIG (reference sequence). The CDR3 length is 12 residues. The chain's CDR3 is CAWSGTGGGYTF. CDR3 nucleotide sequence: TGTGCCTGGAGTGGGACTGGGGGCGGCTACACCTTC.

In the case of this clone: The junction departs from the called germline gene at one end, perhaps through a read error. The genes are TRBV18 and TRBJ2-7; a possible D gene is TRBD1 (5 bases). There are 14 residues in the CDR3. Germline V gene data show CDR1 as KGHSH and CDR2 as LQKENI. CDR3 coding DNA: TGTGCCAGCTCGCCACAGGCGCCCATCTACGAGCAGTACTTC. Translated: CASSPQAPIYEQYF.

The rearrangement joins TRBV7-2 to TRBJ2-7; maybe TRBD2 (6 bases). The CDR3 runs to 15 residues. V was cut by 1 base and J by 3 bases, with 13 bases left in between. The germline CDR1 and CDR2 sequences are SGHTA and FQGNSA. The CDR3 DNA is TGTGCCAGCAGCTTAGTCTCCGGGAGCGACTACGAGCAGTACTTC. It translates to CASSLVSGSDYEQYF.

This rearrangement joins TRBV19 to TRBJ2-4; TRBD2 aligns across 7 bases. Germline V gene lookup returns CDR1 LNHDA and CDR2 SQIVND (reference sequence). After removal of 3 bases from V and 6 bases from J, the junction contained 8 bases not matched to a gene. This CDR3 region has 15 residues. The CDR3 bases are TGTGCCAGTAGTATCGTGGGGGGGATAGGAAACATTCAGTACTTC. It codes for CASSIVGGIGNIQYF.

V is TRBV7-3 and J is TRBJ2-3; 7 bases fit TRBD1. CDR3 size: 14 residues. J lost 1 base, V lost 5 bases, and 3 bases had no gene match. The germline V gene has CDR1 SGHTA and CDR2 FQGTGA. CDR3: CASSRQGGTDTQYF. As DNA, the CDR3 is TGTGCCAGCAGCCGACAGGGCGGCACAGATACGCAGTATTTT.

V usage is TRBV19 and J usage is TRBJ1-5, with D maybe TRBD1 (6 bases). Trimming took 4 bases from V and 1 from J, leaving 14 bases between them. CDR3 length equals 16 residues. Germline CDR1 is LNHDA and CDR2 is SQIVND (reference sequence). CDR3 region: CASSTAGDRSNQPQHF. DNA for the CDR3: TGTGCCAGTAGTACGGCAGGGGACCGAAGCAATCAGCCCCAGCATTTT.

This clone was observed a single time. This rearrangement joins TRBV21-1 to TRBJ1-5. TRBV21-1 is a pseudogene locus. The CDR3 is 15 residues long. CDR3 protein: CASSKEIKWRQPQHF. The DNA for the CDR3 is TGTGCCAGCAGCAAAGAGATAAAGTGGCGGCAGCCCCAGCATTTT.

The gene calls are TRBV29-1 and TRBJ2-1; TRBD2 is a possible D gene (5 bases). The germline V gene has CDR1 SQVTM and CDR2 ANQGSEA. V was cut by 4 bases and J by 6 bases, with 19 bases left in between. This CDR3 is 15 amino acids long. CDR3 region: CSVAPTNPSGNEQFF. CDR3 nucleotides: TGCAGCGTTGCCCCGACTAACCCCTCAGGCAATGAGCAGTTCTTC.

The genes are TRBV19 and TRBJ2-7, with unresolved D. The length of the CDR3 is 13 residues. Deletions cut 3 bases from V and 0 bases from J, with 6 bases between. The germline V gene encodes CDR1 LNHDA and CDR2 SQIVND (reference sequence). CDR3 protein: CASSIGFSYEQYF. CDR3 bases: TGTGCCAGTAGTATTGGATTCTCCTACGAGCAGTACTTC.

The CDR3 is CASSLVDSGAYQETQYF. The CDR3 DNA sequence: TGTGCCAGCAGCTTAGTAGATAGCGGGGCCTATCAAGAGACCCAGTACTTC. This chain connects TRBV7-2 to TRBJ2-5, with 8 nucleotides matching TRBD2. Germline CDR1 SGHTA, CDR2 FQGNSA. Trimming took 1 base from V and 2 from J; bases not matched to a gene: 9. This CDR3 contains 17 residues.

This chain links TRBV7-8 with TRBJ1-2; a weak D match, TRBD1 (5 bases). CDR1 SGHVS and CDR2 FQNEAQ come from the germline V gene. The V gene lost 1 base and the J gene lost 2 bases, with 8 bases spanning the gap. CDR3 length: 14 residues. CDR3 loop: CASSLGTRNYGYTF. The DNA for the CDR3 is TGTGCCAGCAGCTTAGGGACAAGAAACTATGGCTACACCTTC.

The gene calls are TRBV19 and TRBJ2-7, with a possible D match to TRBD1 (5 bases). Germline CDR1 is LNHDA and CDR2 is SQIVND (reference sequence). The V gene lost 0 bases and the J gene lost 6 bases, with 9 bases spanning the gap. The CDR3 length is 13 residues. Here the CDR3 reads CASSIDRDGEQYF. As DNA, the CDR3 is TGTGCCAGTAGTATAGACAGGGATGGCGAGCAGTACTTC.

The chain recombines TRBV5-4 with TRBJ2-7; 8 bases fit TRBD1. The CDR3 extends over 15 amino acids. Germline V gene sequence: CDR1 SGHNT, CDR2 YYREEE (reference sequence). The trim removed 4 bases at V and 4 bases at J, leaving 10 bases unmatched. CDR3 protein: CASSPAGGATYEQYF. The CDR3 DNA reads as TGTGCCAGCAGCCCGGCAGGGGGCGCTACTTACGAGCAGTACTTC.

V is TRBV3-1 (or the pseudogene TRBV3-2) and J is TRBJ2-5; D not resolved. CDR1 and CDR2 from the germline V gene are LGHDT and YNNKEL (reference sequence). With 2 bases removed from V and 2 bases from J, the gap between germline ends came to 6 bases. The CDR3 has 13 residues. The DNA of the CDR3 is TGTGCCAGCAGCCAACAAGTACAAGAGACCCAGTACTTC. This codes for CASSQQVQETQYF.